The text below deals with one TCR beta chain. The record originates from a study of T cell responses to AZD1222 COVID-19 vaccine. Here immunoSEQ multiplex PCR was the method, and the copy in TCRdb shows in-frame clones only, minus some. The sample lists some 130,000 clones, 90% to 95% occurring once. CDR3 length: 16 residues. Germline-derived CDR1 and CDR2 are MGHRA and YSYEKL. V gave up 1 base and J gave up 5 bases; unmatched junction bases: 8. The specimen was peripheral blood, collected 28 days after the second AZD1222 dose. The chain links TRBV4-1 to TRBJ2-5; the match to TRBD1 covers 9 bases. This clonotype originated in an adult who received the AZD1222 COVID-19 vaccine. The CDR3 nucleotides read TGCGCCAGCAGCCAAGGATCGGGACAGGGATGGGAGACCCAGTACTTC. As protein: CASSQGSGQGWETQYF.